Following are 31 T cell receptor beta chains from one sample sequenced in a study of monozygotic twins with cystic fibrosis. Clones were read by immunoSEQ multiplex PCR, and TCRdb kept only the in-frame ones, dropping some. Here the sample spans some 26,000 clones, roughly 90% being singletons. The sequenced sample consisted of blood. The source is a girl aged 2 to 10 with cystic fibrosis.

The CDR3, as DNA: TGTGCCAGCAGCTCTTCATCTGACAGGTCCCATAATTCACCCCTCCACTTT. This translates into CASSSSSDRSHNSPLHF. The chain combines TRBV7-9 with TRBJ1-6; tentatively, D is TRBD1 (6 bases). The ends were cut back, 4 bases at V and 5 bases at J, with 18 bases in the middle. CDR3 length: 17 amino acids. Germline V CDR1 and CDR2: SEHNR, FQNEAQ (reference sequence).

The sample holds one count of this clone. This chain links TRBV30 with TRBJ2-1; 9 nucleotides agree with TRBD1. There are 12 residues in the CDR3. Per the germline V gene, CDR1 is GTSNPN and CDR2 is SVGIG (reference sequence). The V gene end was trimmed by 1 base and the J gene end by 8 bases; junction bases not matched to a gene: 0. Here the CDR3 reads CAWSGTGDEQFF. The DNA for the CDR3 is TGTGCCTGGAGTGGGACAGGGGATGAGCAGTTCTTC.

V usage is TRBV19 and J usage is TRBJ2-7; 7 bases are shared with TRBD2. With V trimmed by 4 bases and J by 2 bases, 8 bases remained unmatched. Germline values: CDR1 LNHDA, CDR2 SQIVND (reference sequence). The CDR3 has 15 amino acids. CDR3 nucleotide sequence: TGTGCCAGTAGTACGACAGCGGGGTCAACCTACGAGCAGTACTTC. It translates to CASSTTAGSTYEQYF. The full variable domain, rest sourced from reference TRBV19 and TRBJ2-7, is DGGITQSPKYLFRKEGQNVTLSCEQNLNHDAMYWYRQDPGQGLRLIYYSQIVNDFQKGDIAEGYSVSREKKESFPLTVTSAQKNPTAFYLCASSTTAGSTYEQYFGPGTRLTVT.

The J gene is TRBJ2-5, the V gene TRBV7-2; D remains unclear. CDR3 length: 12 residues. Trimming removed 1 base from V and 2 bases from J, with 2 bases in between. Germline CDR1 SGHTA, CDR2 FQGNSA. The CDR3 DNA follows: TGTGCCAGCAGCTTAGTACAAGAGACCCAGTACTTC. Translated: CASSLVQETQYF.

The chain is built from TRBV6-6 and TRBJ2-6; D perhaps matches TRBD2 (6 bases). The CDR3 is 16 amino acids. V lost 10 bases and J lost 0, with 16 bases in between. The germline gives CDR1 MNHNY, CDR2 SVGAGI (reference sequence). The CDR3 sequence is CATDFMGGSGANVLTF. As DNA, the CDR3 is TGTGCCACCGACTTCATGGGGGGCTCTGGGGCCAACGTCCTGACTTTC.

The rearrangement joins TRBV5-1 to TRBJ2-7; D tentatively fits TRBD1 or TRBD2 (5 bases each). The CDR3 is 15 amino acids. V was trimmed by 0 bases and J by 6 bases, leaving 16 bases between them. Germline V gene lookup returns CDR1 SGHRS and CDR2 YFSETQ. In nucleotides, the CDR3 is TGCGCCAGCAGCTTGGATACGTGGGGGAAGGGCGAGCAGTACTTC. Encoded protein: CASSLDTWGKGEQYF.

The gene calls are TRBV6-5 and TRBJ1-2; 7 bases are shared with TRBD1. V lost 7 bases and J lost 3; bases outside the gene matches: 8. Germline assignment: CDR1 MNHEY and CDR2 SVGAGI. The CDR3 extends over 14 amino acids. The CDR3 here is CASTHRGRDYGYTF. CDR3 in DNA: TGTGCCAGCACTCACAGGGGTCGGGACTATGGCTACACCTTC.

The CDR3 coding sequence is TGTGCCAGCAGTTTATCGGGGGGCGTTGAGGCTTTCTTT. Translation: CASSLSGGVEAFF. The chain uses TRBV27 and TRBJ1-1, with D perhaps matching TRBD1 (6 bases). The CDR3 totals 13 residues. Germline values: CDR1 MNHEY, CDR2 SMNVEV (reference sequence). Trimming took off 0 bases at V and 11 bases at J, with 13 bases between the two ends.

The J gene is TRBJ1-2, the V gene TRBV28; no reliable D call. Germline V gene sequence: CDR1 MDHEN, CDR2 SYDVKM. This CDR3 contains 13 residues. V lost 7 bases and J lost 0, with 9 bases in between. The CDR3 region has the DNA TGTGCCAGCACCCAGCAGGCTAACTATGGCTACACCTTC. Translation gives CASTQQANYGYTF.

The rearrangement uses TRBV27 and TRBJ1-1, with 7 bases that match TRBD1. The CDR3 has 10 residues. V lost 9 bases, J lost 10 bases, and 5 bases stayed unmatched. CDR1 is MNHEY, CDR2 SMNVEV, per germline (reference sequence). The CDR3 region is CASGQEGAFF. The CDR3 bases are TGTGCCAGTGGACAGGAGGGAGCTTTCTTT.

The V call is TRBV19, the J call TRBJ2-3; 11 nucleotides line up with TRBD2. The CDR3 is 18 amino acids. V shed 6 bases, J shed 0 bases, and the junction held 11 bases outside the gene matches. Germline V gives CDR1 LNHDA, CDR2 SQIVND (reference sequence). The CDR3 DNA reads TGTGCCAGTAGCGTAGCGGGGGGGCCGAGGAGGAGCACAGATACGCAGTATTTT. As protein: CASSVAGGPRRSTDTQYF.

The rearrangement joins TRBV30 to TRBJ2-3; D possibly corresponds to TRBD2 (6 bases). CDR1 and CDR2 from the germline V gene are GTSNPN and SVGIG (reference sequence). V shed 5 bases and J shed 5 bases, with 8 bases lying between them. The CDR3 consists of 11 residues. CDR3: CAWDGGDTQYF. The CDR3 nucleotides read TGTGCCTGGGACGGGGGAGATACGCAGTATTTT.

The rearrangement joins TRBV19 to TRBJ1-1; no firm D call. CDR1 LNHDA and CDR2 SQIVND come from the germline V gene (reference sequence). V gave up 7 bases and J gave up 5 bases, with 8 bases separating them. The CDR3 has 11 residues. The CDR3 DNA sequence: TGTGCCAGTATGTTGACAACTGAAGCTTTCTTT. Its protein is CASMLTTEAFF. Full variable domain (missing parts from reference TRBV19 and TRBJ1-1): DGGITQSPKYLFRKEGQNVTLSCEQNLNHDAMYWYRQDPGQGLRLIYYSQIVNDFQKGDIAEGYSVSREKKESFPLTVTSAQKNPTAFYLCASMLTTEAFFGQGTRLTVV.

The chain carries TRBV5-1 and TRBJ1-6, with D possibly being TRBD1 (5 bases). Germline CDR1 SGHRS, CDR2 YFSETQ. The CDR3 extends over 17 amino acids. With 2 bases removed from V and 8 bases from J, the gap between germline ends came to 20 bases. CDR3 bases: TGCGCCAGCAGCTTTGGTACAGGAGCCCTGGTAGATTCACCCCTCCACTTT. Its protein is CASSFGTGALVDSPLHF.

V usage is TRBV4-3 and J usage is TRBJ1-5; TRBD1 might be the D (5 bases). Germline V gives CDR1 LGHNA, CDR2 YSLEER. The CDR3 extends over 15 amino acids. Trimming took 0 bases from V and 6 from J, leaving 12 bases between them. The CDR3 bases are TGCGCCAGCAGCCAAGATTCAACTCAGGGTCAGCCCCAGCATTTT. Its protein product is CASSQDSTQGQPQHF.

V is TRBV6-6 and J is TRBJ1-3, with TRBD1 matching 7 bases. The trim removed 7 bases at V and 4 bases at J, leaving 7 bases unmatched. The CDR3 is 14 amino acids. CDR1 is MNHNY and CDR2 is SVGAGI in the germline V gene (reference sequence). The CDR3 bases are TGTGCCAGCAACCACCGGGACAGAGGAAACACCATATATTTT. Residues: CASNHRDRGNTIYF.

This clone was seen only a few times. V usage is TRBV19 and J usage is TRBJ2-2; 8 nucleotides agree with TRBD1. CDR1 is LNHDA and CDR2 is SQIVND in the germline V gene (reference sequence). Trimming cost V 4 bases and J 1 base; bases outside gene matches: 2. The CDR3 is 15 amino acids. Written as DNA, the CDR3 is TGTGCCAGTAGTAAGGGACAGGTGAACACCGGGGAGCTGTTTTTT. Translation gives CASSKGQVNTGELFF.

The genes are TRBV4-1 and TRBJ1-5; D gene ambiguous. The V and J ends lost 1 base and 0 bases respectively, with 13 bases between them. Germline V gene data show CDR1 as MGHRA and CDR2 as YSYEKL. The CDR3 covers 17 residues. DNA for the CDR3: TGCGCCAGCAGCCAAGCCCCCGGGGTGTATAGCAATCAGCCCCAGCATTTT. Encoded protein: CASSQAPGVYSNQPQHF.

This clone was picked up one time. V usage is TRBV2 and J usage is TRBJ2-1, with 9 positions matching TRBD2. Germline assignment: CDR1 SNHLY and CDR2 FYNNEI. The CDR3 totals 17 residues. V trimming: 2 bases; J trimming: 0 bases; junction bases outside the gene matches: 5. The chain's CDR3 is CASSEPRAGGSYNEQFF. The CDR3 bases are TGTGCCAGCAGTGAACCGCGAGCGGGGGGCTCCTACAATGAGCAGTTCTTC.

This chain uses TRBV29-1 with TRBJ1-4, with D perhaps matching TRBD1 (6 bases). CDR1 is SQVTM, CDR2 ANQGSEA, per germline. This CDR3 comprises 12 residues. Trimming removed 3 bases at V and 6 bases at J, with 8 bases between. Here the CDR3 DNA reads TGCAGCGTTGAGGAGGGGGATGAAAAACTGTTTTTT. Amino acids: CSVEEGDEKLFF.

The chain joins TRBV7-8 to TRBJ2-5; no clear D gene. The CDR3 contains 15 residues. The germline V and J ends were trimmed by 0 bases and 5 bases, with 13 bases remaining between them. The germline V gene encodes CDR1 SGHVS and CDR2 FQNEAQ. The DNA for the CDR3 is TGTGCCAGCAGCTTAGCAGTCTGGGGTTTGGAGACCCAGTACTTC. Translation: CASSLAVWGLETQYF.

This clone was observed a few times. The gene calls are TRBV7-2 and TRBJ1-2, with D tentatively TRBD1 (6 bases). Deletions cut 6 bases from V and 5 bases from J, with 19 bases between. Germline lookup yields CDR1 SGHTA and CDR2 FQGNSA. This CDR3 has 15 amino acids. CDR3 coding DNA: TGTGCCAGCAGTAGTTATACGGGGGCGACGTATGGCTACACCTTC. Translating it yields CASSSYTGATYGYTF.

The chain joins TRBV15 to TRBJ2-3; 13 bases line up with TRBD2. Germline trimming cut 3 bases from V and 11 bases from J; bases unmatched to any gene: 14. Germline CDR1 and CDR2: LNHNV and YYDKDF (reference sequence). The CDR3 loop spans 17 amino acids. The CDR3 nucleotides are TGTGCCACCAGCAGCTTACTAGCGGGGGGGCCGCAGGTTAAGCAGTATTTT. It translates to CATSSLLAGGPQVKQYF.

The chain employs TRBV5-6 and TRBJ2-5; D gene uncertain. The CDR3 consists of 15 residues. Trimming stripped 3 bases from V and 4 bases from J, with 16 bases between. Germline V CDR1 and CDR2: SGHDT, YYEEEE. CDR3 residues: CASSWYRADRETQYF. The CDR3 DNA is TGTGCCAGCAGCTGGTATAGGGCGGATAGAGAGACCCAGTACTTC.

The chain carries TRBV7-9 and TRBJ1-1; 7 nucleotides align to TRBD1. The CDR3 consists of 14 residues. Germline V gene data show CDR1 as SEHNR and CDR2 as FQNEAQ (reference sequence). After removal of 1 base from V and 5 bases from J, the junction contained 4 bases not matched to a gene. DNA of the CDR3: TGTGCCAGCAGCTTAGTCGTGACAGGGACTGAAGCTTTCTTT. The encoded protein is CASSLVVTGTEAFF.

The chain recombines TRBV6-1 with TRBJ1-1; 12 bases fit TRBD1. Germline loops: CDR1 MNHNS, CDR2 SASEGT. This CDR3 comprises 14 residues. V gave up 4 bases and J gave up 6 bases; unmatched junction bases: 3. In DNA form, the CDR3 reads TGTGCCAGCAGTGCACGGGACAGGGGGCCTGAAGCTTTCTTT. It specifies CASSARDRGPEAFF.

V gene TRBV5-1 combines with J gene TRBJ1-3; perhaps TRBD1 as D (5 bases). V gave up 0 bases and J gave up 2 bases, with 6 bases separating them. The CDR3 spans 14 residues. Germline CDR1 reads SGHRS; CDR2 reads YFSETQ. In DNA, the CDR3 is TGCGCCAGCAGCTTGGCAGGGCCTGGAAACACCATATATTTT. It translates to CASSLAGPGNTIYF.

V gene TRBV5-6 combines with J gene TRBJ1-6, with 8 bases matching TRBD1. Per germline, CDR1 SGHDT and CDR2 YYEEEE. Trimming removed 0 bases from V and 7 bases from J; junction bases left unmatched: 3. This CDR3 contains 15 residues. The CDR3 sequence: CASSLVRTGNSPLHF. The CDR3 DNA follows: TGTGCCAGCAGCTTGGTGAGGACAGGGAATTCACCCCTCCACTTT.

The chain carries TRBV5-1 and TRBJ1-5; D is unresolved. CDR3 size: 11 residues. Germline CDR1 is SGHRS and CDR2 is YFSETQ. With 1 base removed from V and 6 bases from J, the gap between germline ends came to 2 bases. DNA of the CDR3: TGCGCCAGCAGCTTGAGTCAGCCCCAGCATTTT. As protein: CASSLSQPQHF.

The chain carries TRBV9 and TRBJ2-3, with TRBD2 matching 16 bases. CDR3 size: 15 residues. V dropped 3 bases and J dropped 10; count of bases not matched to a gene: 5. The germline gives CDR1 SGDLS, CDR2 YYNGEE. CDR3: CASSEPGLAGGPQYF. In DNA form, the CDR3 reads TGTGCCAGCAGCGAGCCGGGACTAGCGGGGGGGCCGCAGTATTTT.

Here the CDR3 reads CASSLGLASGDTQYF. The CDR3 DNA follows: TGTGCCAGCAGCCTAGGCTTGGCTAGCGGGGATACGCAGTATTTT. The chain recombines TRBV7-9 with TRBJ2-3; 8 nucleotides match TRBD2. V gave up 5 bases and J gave up 6 bases; unmatched junction bases: 10. CDR3 length: 15 residues. The germline V gene has CDR1 SEHNR and CDR2 FQNEAQ (reference sequence).